The clone carrying this T cell receptor beta chain was observed a few times. Its antigen is not known. This entry belongs to a study of cytomegalovirus exposure and HLA in healthy donors. Study conclusions and caveats: HLA-A and HLA-B allele assignments for most subjects were reportedly predicted accurately using TCR beta sequences. Most of the TCR beta V segments (in an earlier analysis) were productive either about 87% or about 30% of the time.

Trimming removed 2 bases from V and 9 bases from J; junction bases left unmatched: 9. This CDR3 has 15 residues. Germline V gene data show CDR1 as MDHEN and CDR2 as SYDVKM. This PCR relied on a set of 60 Vbeta primers and 13 Jbeta primers. Sequencing was performed with immunoSEQ multiplex PCR; in TCRdb, only in-frame clones are kept and a portion is missing. The profile shows around 100,000 clones, 75% of them singletons. Donors in the study were healthy people who gave bone marrow. The source material was PBMCs. The chain joins TRBV28 to TRBJ2-1, with 8 bases aligning to TRBD1. The receptor was derived from a man aged 45-65 years in good health and CMV-seronegative. The CDR3 loop is CASSLGDRLSAEQFF. For the CDR3, the DNA is TGTGCCAGCAGTTTAGGGGACAGGTTAAGTGCTGAGCAGTTCTTC.